The entry that follows covers one T cell receptor beta chain sequence. Its antigen is not identified. The data were taken from a study of T cell responses to AZD1222 COVID-19 vaccine. Study results and caveats: White British people made up most donors, females outnumbered males, and clonal diversity was possibly underestimated.

Clones were read by immunoSEQ multiplex PCR, and TCRdb kept only the in-frame ones, dropping some. Here the sample spans 150,000 to 200,000 clones, about 93% being singletons. Trimming cost V 7 bases and J 8 bases, with 11 bases left between them. This CDR3 comprises 10 residues. Germline CDR1 is GTSNPN and CDR2 is SVGIG (reference sequence). This material consisted of peripheral blood, taken on day 0 of AZD1222 vaccination. V gene TRBV30 combines with J gene TRBJ1-2; D gene uncertain. The receptor was derived from an adult in good health. This CDR3 is CASNYGGYTF. In DNA, the CDR3 is TGTGCCTCTAACTACGGCGGCTACACCTTC. Filled out from reference TRBV30 and TRBJ1-2, the complete variable domain reads SQTIHQWPATLVQPVGSPLSLECTVEGTSNPNLYWYRQAAGRGLQLLFYSVGIGQISSEVPQNLSASRPQDRQFILSSKKLLLSDSGFYLCASNYGGYTFGSGTRLTVV.